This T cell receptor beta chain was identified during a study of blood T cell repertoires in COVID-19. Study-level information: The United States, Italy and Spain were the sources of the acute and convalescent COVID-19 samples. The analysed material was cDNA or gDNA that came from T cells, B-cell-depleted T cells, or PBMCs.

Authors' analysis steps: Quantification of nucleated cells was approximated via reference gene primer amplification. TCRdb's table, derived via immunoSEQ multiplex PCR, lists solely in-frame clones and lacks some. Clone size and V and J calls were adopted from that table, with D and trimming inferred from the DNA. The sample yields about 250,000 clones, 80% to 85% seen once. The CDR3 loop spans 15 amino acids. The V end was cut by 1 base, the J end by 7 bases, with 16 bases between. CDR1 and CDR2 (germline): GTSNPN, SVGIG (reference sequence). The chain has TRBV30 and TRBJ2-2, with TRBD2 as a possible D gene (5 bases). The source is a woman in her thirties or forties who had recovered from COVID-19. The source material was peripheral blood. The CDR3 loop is CAWSELAKWSGELFF. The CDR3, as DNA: TGTGCCTGGAGTGAATTAGCGAAGTGGAGCGGGGAGCTGTTTTTT.